This TCR beta chain was observed in a study of T cells in Graves' hyperthyroidism and ophthalmopathy. This CDR3 comprises 13 residues. The ends were cut back, 2 bases at V and 0 bases at J, with 5 bases in the middle. CDR1 MNHEY and CDR2 SVGEGT come from the germline V gene. The diagnostic basis comprised clinical symptoms, serum thyroxine and TRAb, thyroid ultrasound and orbital computed tomography. TCR beta CDR3 regions were amplified from RNA. HTBI primers drove first-round RT-PCR of the TCR CDR3. One entry per CDR3 protein, called by TCRdb with MiXCR from the multiplex PCR reads. The sample has around 190,000 distinct CDR3 sequences; about 17% are singletons.

The chain carries TRBV6-2 or TRBV6-3 and TRBJ2-7; D gene ambiguous. The source material was blood. This receptor was taken from a woman aged 45-65 years with Graves' hyperthyroidism. The CDR3 protein is CASSYSASYEQYF. The CDR3 DNA follows: TGTGCCAGCAGTTACAGTGCCTCCTACGAGCAGTACTTC.